The source of this T cell receptor (beta chain) is a study of T cell responses to AZD1222 COVID-19 vaccine. Findings and caveats of the study: Vaccine-associated CD4 TCRs ranged over spike, dominating at 160-218 and 743-854. Regions left unmutated in variants are reportedly the target of nearly half of spike-specific TCRs. The donor group comprised mostly white British people and more females; the analysis possibly underestimated clonal diversity.

A remark on this clone: Antigen unknown.

The protocol was immunoSEQ multiplex PCR, while the TCRdb copy is restricted to in-frame clones and leaves out a portion. Here the sample spans around 140,000 clones, approximately 91% being singletons. The specimen was peripheral blood, collected 28 days after the second AZD1222 dose. This TCR derives from an adult who received the AZD1222 COVID-19 vaccine.

CDR3 nucleotides: TGTGCCAGCAGCGTAGGAATGTTCGGTACCTACGAGCAGTACTTC. Protein: CASSVGMFGTYEQYF. The rearrangement uses TRBV9 and TRBJ2-7; D call uncertain. CDR1 is SGDLS, CDR2 YYNGEE, per germline. The V end lost 0 bases, the J end lost 2 bases, and 12 bases lay between the germline ends. There are 15 residues in the CDR3.